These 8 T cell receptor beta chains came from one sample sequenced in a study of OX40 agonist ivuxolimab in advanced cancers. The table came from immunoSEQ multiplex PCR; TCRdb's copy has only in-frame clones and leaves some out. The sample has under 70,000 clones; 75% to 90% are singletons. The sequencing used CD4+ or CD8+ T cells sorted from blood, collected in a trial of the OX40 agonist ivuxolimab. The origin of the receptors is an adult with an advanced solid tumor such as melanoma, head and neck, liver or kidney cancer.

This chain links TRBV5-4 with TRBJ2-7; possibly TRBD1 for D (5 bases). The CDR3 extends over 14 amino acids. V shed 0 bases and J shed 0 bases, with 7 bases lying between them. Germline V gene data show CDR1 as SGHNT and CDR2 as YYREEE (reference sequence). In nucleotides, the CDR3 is TGTGCCAGCAGCTTGGAGGGGCCCTCCTACGAGCAGTACTTC. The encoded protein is CASSLEGPSYEQYF.

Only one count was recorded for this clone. The CDR3 reads CASSGGTRVLEQYF. The CDR3 nucleotides read TGTGCCAGCAGTGGAGGGACCCGGGTTTTAGAGCAGTACTTC. The chain recombines TRBV2 with TRBJ2-7; TRBD1 or TRBD2 may be the D gene (5 bases each). Germline V gene lookup returns CDR1 SNHLY and CDR2 FYNNEI. CDR3 length: 14 amino acids. Trimming pared 4 bases from V and 7 bases from J, leaving 17 bases between.

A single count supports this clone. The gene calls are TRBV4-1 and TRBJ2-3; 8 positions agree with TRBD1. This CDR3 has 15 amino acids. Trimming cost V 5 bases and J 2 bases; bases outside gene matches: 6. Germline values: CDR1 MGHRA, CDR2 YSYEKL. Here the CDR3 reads CASSWTGTPTDTQYF. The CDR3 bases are TGCGCCAGCAGCTGGACAGGGACCCCCACAGATACGCAGTATTTT.

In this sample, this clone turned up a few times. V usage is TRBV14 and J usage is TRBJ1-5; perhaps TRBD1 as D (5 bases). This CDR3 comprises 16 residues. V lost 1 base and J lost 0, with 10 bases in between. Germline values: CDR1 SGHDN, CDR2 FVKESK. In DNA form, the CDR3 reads TGTGCCAGCAGCCAAGGACAGACCTATAGCAATCAGCCCCAGCATTTT. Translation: CASSQGQTYSNQPQHF. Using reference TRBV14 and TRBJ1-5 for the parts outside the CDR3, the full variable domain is EAGVTQFPSHSVIEKGQTVTLRCDPISGHDNLYWYRRVMGKEIKFLLHFVKESKQDESGMPNNRFLAERTGGTYSTLKVQPAELEDSGVYFCASSQGQTYSNQPQHFGDGTRLSIL.

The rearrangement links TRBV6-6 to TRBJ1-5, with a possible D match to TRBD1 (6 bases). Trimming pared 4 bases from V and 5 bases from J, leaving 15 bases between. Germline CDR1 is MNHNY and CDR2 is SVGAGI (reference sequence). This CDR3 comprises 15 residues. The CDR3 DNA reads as TGTGCCAGCAGTTTCGAACAGGGTGGATATCAGCCCCAGCATTTT. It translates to CASSFEQGGYQPQHF.

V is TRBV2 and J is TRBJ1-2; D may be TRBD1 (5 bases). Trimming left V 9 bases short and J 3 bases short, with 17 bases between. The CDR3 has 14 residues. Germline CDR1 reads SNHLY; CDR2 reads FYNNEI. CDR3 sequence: CASLRGSLDYGYTF. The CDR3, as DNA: TGTGCCAGTTTAAGGGGCTCTCTAGACTATGGCTACACCTTC.

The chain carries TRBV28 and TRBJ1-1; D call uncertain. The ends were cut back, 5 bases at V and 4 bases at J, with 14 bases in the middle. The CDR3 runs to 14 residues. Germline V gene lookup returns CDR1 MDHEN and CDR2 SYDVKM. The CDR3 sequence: CASSLGRVGTEAFF. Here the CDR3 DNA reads TGTGCCAGCAGTCTGGGTCGGGTGGGCACTGAAGCTTTCTTT.

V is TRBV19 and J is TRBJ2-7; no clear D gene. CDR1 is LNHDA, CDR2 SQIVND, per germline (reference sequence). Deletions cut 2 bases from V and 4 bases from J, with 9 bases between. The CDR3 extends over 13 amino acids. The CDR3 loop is CASSIRPEYEQYF. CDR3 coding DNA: TGTGCCAGTAGTATAAGGCCTGAGTACGAGCAGTACTTC.